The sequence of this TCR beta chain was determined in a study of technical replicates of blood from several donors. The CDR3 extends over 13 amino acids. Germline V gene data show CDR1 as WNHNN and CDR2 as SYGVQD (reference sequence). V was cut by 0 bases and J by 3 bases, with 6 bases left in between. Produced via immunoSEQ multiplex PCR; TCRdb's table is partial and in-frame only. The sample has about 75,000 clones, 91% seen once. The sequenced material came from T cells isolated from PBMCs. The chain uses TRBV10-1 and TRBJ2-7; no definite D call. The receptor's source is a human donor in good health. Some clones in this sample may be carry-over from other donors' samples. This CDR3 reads CASSESVSYEQYF. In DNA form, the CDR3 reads TGCGCCAGCAGTGAGTCTGTCAGCTACGAGCAGTACTTC.